This T cell receptor beta chain was profiled in a study of CD8 T cells in ankylosing spondylitis. TCRdb analysed the 5' RACE reads with MiXCR anew, one entry per CDR3 protein. The data show some 37,000 distinct CDR3 sequences, approximately 11% seen once. Findings and limits, study-wide: Characteristic of ankylosing spondylitis blood, it appeared, was a TCR beta motif comprising several highly homologous variants.

A remark on this clonotype: What it binds is unknown.

The CDR3 consists of 14 residues. Trimming took 6 bases from V and 1 from J, leaving 12 bases between them. The genes are TRBV12-3 or TRBV12-4 and TRBJ2-5; D could derive from TRBD1 or TRBD2 (6 bases each). This TCR derives from a male donor with ankylosing spondylitis. Sequenced: synovial fluid, either unsorted or a sorted T cell fraction (not recorded which). The CDR3 here is CASRNGGGQETQYF. In nucleotides, the CDR3 is TGTGCCAGCAGAAATGGAGGGGGCCAAGAGACCCAGTACTTC.